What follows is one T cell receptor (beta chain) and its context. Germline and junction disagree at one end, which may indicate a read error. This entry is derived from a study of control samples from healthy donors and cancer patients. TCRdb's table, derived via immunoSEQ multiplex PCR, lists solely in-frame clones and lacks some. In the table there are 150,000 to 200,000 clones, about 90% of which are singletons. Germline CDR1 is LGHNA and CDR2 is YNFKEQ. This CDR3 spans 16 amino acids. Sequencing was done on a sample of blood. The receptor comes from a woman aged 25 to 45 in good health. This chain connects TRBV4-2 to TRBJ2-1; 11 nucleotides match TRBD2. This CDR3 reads CASTQVGLADSNEQFF. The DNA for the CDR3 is TGTGCCAGCACCCAAGTGGGACTAGCGGATAGCAATGAGCAGTTCTTC.